This T cell receptor (beta chain) was sequenced in a study of T-cell reconstitution after alpha-beta-depleted transplantation in children. The germline V gene encodes CDR1 SGHTA and CDR2 FQGTGA. The CDR3 sequence is 16 residues long. Trimming cost V 4 bases and J 9 bases; bases outside gene matches: 6. Unique molecular identifiers were used in preparing the TCRbeta library. One entry per CDR3 protein, called by TCRdb with MiXCR from the PCR reads. The data show 450,000 to 500,000 distinct CDR3 sequences, 9.5% to 15% seen once. This clonotype appeared a few times. The chain combines TRBV7-3 with TRBJ2-1; 16 bases are a match to TRBD2. This receptor was taken from a human donor who donated a stem cell graft to a child with combined immunodeficiency. This sample comprised PBMCs from the stem cell graft donor, obtained from the stem cell graft. The CDR3 nucleotides read TGTGCCAGCAGCTCCCCGGGACTAGCGGGAGGGGGTGAGCAGTTCTTC. This sequence encodes CASSSPGLAGGGEQFF.